This T cell receptor (beta chain) was sequenced for a study of identical twins (dated by TCRdb to the mid-2010s). Regarding the research as a whole: The study deep-sequenced TCR alpha and beta repertoires from monozygotic twins, unrelated adults of various ages and cord blood to test whether fetal clonotypes persist. To rule out contamination, replicate twin experiments were performed at different times with different library preparation protocols. The paper as a whole reports these results and caveats: Abundant cord blood beta clonotypes carried fewer insertions; young adult naive repertoires showed a weaker similar trend, while memory repertoires showed none. Zero-insertion analyses could be partly confounded by invariant T cells such as MAIT and iNKT, although diverse VJ usage argued against such confounding for most clonotypes. Recombination models systematically underestimated out-of-frame TCR alpha sharing in monozygotic twins but agreed with sharing between unrelated individuals. Compared with coincidental sharing between unrelated individuals, out-of-frame TCR alpha sequences shared between twins had an excess of sequences with low generation probability. Conclusions relied on cross-sectional statistical analysis, since the same donors could not be followed over many years. The excess sharing between twins in beta out-of-frame sequences was weaker because fewer shared sequences reduced the signal-to-noise ratio.

Every donor in the study was a healthy Caucasian. The twin cohort consisted of three pairs of female monozygotic twins, all aged roughly 18 to 29 years. Positive isolation kits from Invitrogen were used to isolate CD4+ and CD8+ T cell populations. The germline V gene (reference sequence) supplies CDR1 DFQATT and CDR2 SNEGSKA. The CDR3, cysteine through phenylalanine, is 14 amino acids long. Just CDR3 DNA is preserved here, 42 bases in frame from base 1. Germline trimming: 4 bases from V, 5 bases from J; junction bases outside gene matches: 8. Ten or more counts support this clonotype. Its specific antigen is unknown. Per-nucleotide qualities are absent, and no much larger clonotype sits a single base away. The library was made by 5' RACE. Sequencer: Illumina HiSeq 2000. Template switching added a universal primer binding site, and the final cDNA carried a unique molecular identifier that allowed TCR cDNA molecules to be counted accurately. First-strand cDNA for TCR alpha and beta chains was synthesized from specific primers in the conserved constant-segment region. Each cDNA library was double barcoded, with a SMART-Mk sample barcode plus Illumina barcodes, to control for contamination. TruSeq adapter sequences along with Illumina sample barcodes were introduced in two successive PCR steps. Sequencing of the TCR alpha and beta cDNA libraries was done on the Illumina HiSeq platform using custom primers. On the authors' methods: MiGEC processed the raw reads to extract unique molecular identifiers, while MiXCR was used to determine the CDR3 positions. For each individual, recombination models were inferred using an EM algorithm with the repgenHMM and IGoR tools. Shared clonotype analysis was performed with the tcR package in R, normalizing sharing by the product of cloneset sizes. To study raw recombination free of thymic and clonal selection effects, out-of-frame nonproductive sequences were analyzed. TCRdb took the public reads, trimmed them with fastp at Q25, ran MiXCR for clone calling and kept in-frame beta chains. Every entry covers one CDR3 protein and lists the most common genes and DNA from its rows. TCRdb's processing, not the study's, gives the V and J calls here. The sample profile shows about 530,000 distinct CDR3 sequences; roughly 15% of them were found once. Roughly 0.44% of the sample belongs to the ten largest clones.

A further study also used this sample, focusing on yellow fever vaccine responses in identical twins. The other study reports the following: The authors reported that the T cell response to vaccination in identical twins appeared partly convergent and partly personalized. In the study, vaccine-responding T cell clones were precisely tracked in identical twins.

This receptor was identified in a woman between 18 and 29 years old in good health. Sequenced sample: CD4+ T cells sorted from blood. The V and J genes are TRBV20-1 and TRBJ2-5; the junction holds 9 bases that match TRBD2. The CDR3 region has the sequence CSATGTSRDETQYF. Here is the DNA: TGCAGTGCTACCGGGACTAGCAGGGATGAGACCCAGTACTTC.